What follows are 18 T cell receptor beta chains derived from one specimen sequenced in a study of T cells in Graves' hyperthyroidism and ophthalmopathy. RNA transcripts gave rise to amplified TCR beta CDR3 regions. First-round RT-PCR targeting the TCR CDR3 was performed with the HTBI primer set. TCRdb reprocessed the multiplex PCR reads with MiXCR, giving one entry per CDR3 protein. This table has approximately 400,000 distinct CDR3 sequences, approximately 12% appearing once. The specimen sequenced was blood. The receptor set was obtained from a young man with Graves' hyperthyroidism that later progressed to Graves' ophthalmopathy.

This clonotype has ten or more counts. The genes are TRBV12-3 or TRBV12-4 and TRBJ2-7, with D possibly being TRBD1 or TRBD2 (6 bases each). The CDR3 covers 13 residues. Trimming took 3 bases from V and 7 from J, leaving 13 bases between them. The CDR3 protein is CASSLGGRGEQYF. The CDR3 bases are TGTGCCAGCAGTTTGGGGGGCAGGGGTGAGCAGTACTTC.

This clonotype was seen more than once but under ten times. The J gene is TRBJ2-7, the V gene TRBV29-1; TRBD1 agrees at 9 bases. J lost 1 base, V lost 6 bases, and 10 bases had no gene match. CDR3 length equals 15 residues. The germline V gene has CDR1 SQVTM and CDR2 ANQGSEA. CDR3 bases: TGCAGCGTGAGATCCGGGACAGGGACTTCCTACGAGCAGTACTTC. Translating gives CSVRSGTGTSYEQYF.

This clonotype was counted at least ten times. The chain combines TRBV5-6 with TRBJ1-2, with a possible D match to TRBD1 (5 bases). The CDR3 extends over 16 amino acids. The V gene lost 4 bases and the J gene lost 5 bases, with 21 bases spanning the gap. Germline-derived CDR1 and CDR2 are SGHDT and YYEEEE. CDR3 in amino acids: CASSGDTTVGQYGYTF. CDR3 in DNA: TGTGCCAGCAGCGGAGATACGACAGTGGGCCAATATGGCTACACCTTC.

This clonotype was detected only a few times. The chain recombines TRBV6-1 with TRBJ2-1; TRBD1 aligns across 9 bases. This CDR3 is 14 amino acids long. Germline V lookup: CDR1 MNHNS, CDR2 SASEGT. V was clipped by 10 bases and J by 8 bases; unmatched bases: 12. Written as DNA, the CDR3 is TGTGCCACTACCGGGACAGGGTATCGGGATGAGCAGTTCTTC. Residues: CATTGTGYRDEQFF.

The V and J genes are TRBV6-2 or TRBV6-3 and TRBJ1-5; D is uncertain. Germline lookup yields CDR1 MNHEY and CDR2 SVGEGT. CDR3 length: 14 residues. Trimming shortened V by 4 bases and J by 5 bases, and 12 bases separated the two germline ends. CDR3 amino acids: CASSFDIGYQPQHF. DNA of the CDR3: TGTGCCAGCAGTTTCGACATAGGGTATCAGCCCCAGCATTTT.

Many counts were recorded for this clonotype. CDR3 sequence (DNA): TGTGCCAGCAGTCCGGACACCCACAATGAGCAGTTCTTC. This encodes CASSPDTHNEQFF. The chain has TRBV28 and TRBJ2-1; D might be TRBD1 (5 bases). Germline assignment: CDR1 MDHEN and CDR2 SYDVKM. V shed 5 bases and J shed 5 bases, with 10 bases lying between them. The CDR3 loop spans 13 amino acids.

The chain carries TRBV6-1 and TRBJ2-1, with D unresolved. V was shortened by 3 bases and J by 0 bases, with 9 bases between the two germline ends. The CDR3 is 15 amino acids. Germline V gives CDR1 MNHNS, CDR2 SASEGT. Written as DNA, the CDR3 is TGTGCCAGCAGTGAGGTCAGGAGCTCCTACAATGAGCAGTTCTTC. Its translation: CASSEVRSSYNEQFF.

In its sample, this clonotype was seen a few times. The chain joins TRBV11-3 to TRBJ2-2; 10 nucleotides align to TRBD1. The trim removed 3 bases at V and 6 bases at J, leaving 7 bases unmatched. The CDR3 covers 16 residues. Per germline, CDR1 SGHNT and CDR2 YENEEA. The CDR3 here is CASSFGTGVFPGELFF. Here the CDR3 DNA reads TGTGCCAGCAGCTTCGGGACAGGGGTTTTCCCCGGGGAGCTGTTTTTT. Full variable domain (outside the CDR3, taken from reference TRBV11-3 and TRBJ2-2): EAGVVQSPRYKIIEKKQPVAFWCNPISGHNTLYWYLQNLGQGPELLIRYENEEAVDDSQLPKDRFSAERLKGVDSTLKIQPAELGDSAVYLCASSFGTGVFPGELFFGEGSRLTVL.

This clonotype showed up many times. The chain carries TRBV18 and TRBJ1-1; D might be TRBD1 (5 bases). CDR1 is KGHSH, CDR2 LQKENI, per germline. This CDR3 has 16 amino acids. The ends were cut back, 1 base at V and 2 bases at J, with 14 bases in the middle. CDR3 in amino acids: CASSPQVGAANTEAFF. The CDR3 DNA is TGTGCCAGCTCACCACAGGTAGGGGCCGCAAACACTGAAGCTTTCTTT.

This clonotype was seen repeatedly, ten times or more. The genes are TRBV7-2 and TRBJ1-2; D uncertain. Looked up from germline, CDR1 is SGHTA and CDR2 is FQGNSA. Trimming took 2 bases from V and 7 from J, leaving 11 bases between them. The length of the CDR3 is 13 residues. The chain's CDR3 is CASSLSGVPGYTF. The CDR3 region has the DNA TGTGCCAGCAGCTTAAGTGGGGTTCCTGGCTACACCTTC.

This clonotype has a count of ten or more. The chain couples TRBV2 to TRBJ1-6; D not certain. V shed 6 bases and J shed 8 bases, with 14 bases lying between them. CDR1 is SNHLY, CDR2 FYNNEI, per germline. The CDR3 length is 14 residues. CDR3 sequence (DNA): TGTGCCAGCAGAGTGGACGAGAGGGATTCACCCCTCCACTTT. Encoded protein: CASRVDERDSPLHF.

In regard to this clonotype: The germline gene is not matched at one end of the junction; a read error may be the cause. The rearrangement uses TRBV5-1 and TRBJ2-5; TRBD2 matches at 7 bases. The CDR3 totals 16 residues. Germline V gene data show CDR1 as SGHRS and CDR2 as YFSETQ. The CDR3 sequence: CASSYPSGTNEETQHF. CDR3 bases: TGCGCCAGCAGCTACCCCTCCGGGACTAACGAAGAGACCCAGCACTTC.

Concerning this clonotype itself: Possible read error: a much larger clone is one base away. This chain connects TRBV10-3 to TRBJ1-4; TRBD1 might be the D (5 bases). The germline V gene has CDR1 ENHRY and CDR2 SYGVKD. V shed 9 bases and J shed 4 bases, with 15 bases lying between them. The CDR3 extends over 14 amino acids. The CDR3 sequence is CAIQSGTGNEKLFF. For the CDR3, the DNA is TGTGCCATACAGTCCGGGACGGGTAATGAAAAACTGTTTTTT.

This clonotype came up many times. The chain carries TRBV7-2 and TRBJ2-7, with 7 bases lining up with TRBD2. The length of the CDR3 is 14 residues. The V gene's germline CDR1 is SGHTA and CDR2 FQGNSA. Unmatched junction bases numbered 7, after V lost 6 bases and J lost 2 bases. CDR3: CASRRTSPTYEQYF. The CDR3 DNA is TGTGCCAGCAGACGGACTAGTCCTACCTACGAGCAGTACTTC.

The chain joins TRBV4-2 to TRBJ2-3; the match to TRBD2 covers 8 bases. The ends lost 5 bases at V and 3 bases at J; junction bases unmatched: 10. Germline V gene sequence: CDR1 LGHNA, CDR2 YNFKEQ. The length of the CDR3 is 16 residues. The CDR3 region is CASSYSGGHWTDTQYF. As DNA, the CDR3 is TGTGCCAGCAGCTACTCGGGGGGGCATTGGACAGATACGCAGTATTTT.

This clonotype was picked up many times. The rearrangement joins TRBV18 to TRBJ2-5; D might be TRBD1 (6 bases). The CDR3 consists of 15 residues. The germline V and J ends were trimmed by 6 bases and 2 bases, with 16 bases remaining between them. CDR1 and CDR2 from the germline V gene are KGHSH and LQKENI. The CDR3 loop is CASSPIIGTQETQYF. The CDR3 DNA is TGTGCCAGCTCCCCAATAATCGGGACACAAGAGACCCAGTACTTC.

The J gene is TRBJ1-5, the V gene TRBV6-4; 8 positions agree with TRBD1. Germline-derived CDR1 and CDR2 are MRHNA and SNTAGT. CDR3 length: 13 amino acids. Trimming removed 3 bases from V and 8 bases from J; junction bases left unmatched: 3. Here the CDR3 reads CASSETGAEPQHF. CDR3 nucleotides: TGTGCCAGCAGTGAGACAGGGGCTGAGCCCCAGCATTTT.

This clonotype appeared many times. The V and J genes are TRBV28 and TRBJ1-1; a weak D match, TRBD1 (5 bases). The V end was cut by 3 bases, the J end by 6 bases, with 14 bases between. The CDR3 sequence is 14 residues long. CDR1 MDHEN and CDR2 SYDVKM come from the germline V gene. CDR3 sequence: CASSFAGRWAEAFF. The CDR3 region has the DNA TGTGCCAGCAGTTTTGCAGGGCGGTGGGCTGAAGCTTTCTTT.